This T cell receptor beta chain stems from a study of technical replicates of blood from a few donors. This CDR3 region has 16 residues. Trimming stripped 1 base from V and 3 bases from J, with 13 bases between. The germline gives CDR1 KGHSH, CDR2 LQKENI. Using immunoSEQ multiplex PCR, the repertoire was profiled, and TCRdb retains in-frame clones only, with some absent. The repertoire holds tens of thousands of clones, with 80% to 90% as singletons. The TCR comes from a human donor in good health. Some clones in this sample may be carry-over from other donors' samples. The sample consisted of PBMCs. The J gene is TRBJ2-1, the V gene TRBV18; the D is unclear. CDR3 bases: TGTGCCAGCTCACCACTCGCAGTGAAAGACTACAATGAGCAGTTCTTC. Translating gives CASSPLAVKDYNEQFF.